This TCR beta chain was sequenced in a study of regulatory T cells in long-lasting Graves disease. Study at large: Duration of antithyroid drug therapy among newly diagnosed Graves' patients was under 3 months.

This clonotype appeared many times. Construction of the TCR beta libraries employed iRepertoire HTBI primers in conjunction with Arm-PCR of CDR3 regions. Each CDR3 protein gets one entry after TCRdb re-called the multiplex PCR reads with MiXCR. The table has 500,000 to 700,000 distinct CDR3 sequences, 16% seen once; the top ten hold approximately 18%. Time point: newly diagnosed GD, antithyroid drugs for less than 3 months. Making the TCR library involved RNA that had been extracted from PBMCs. Trimming at V came to 6 bases and at J to 2 bases, leaving 10 bases not matched to a gene. CDR1 is MDHEN and CDR2 is SYDVKM in the germline V gene. This CDR3 spans 15 amino acids. This same sample was also taken into another study, of T cells in Graves' hyperthyroidism and ophthalmopathy. That work contributes: HTBI primers drove first-round RT-PCR of the TCR CDR3.

The V call is TRBV28, the J call TRBJ2-7; TRBD1 agrees at 7 bases. Sequencing used peripheral blood mononuclear cells (PBMCs), obtained at new diagnosis, from a patient treated with antithyroid drugs. The receptor was isolated from a woman under 40 with Graves disease. CDR3 nucleotide sequence: TGTGCCAGCAGCTTCCAACGACAGGGAACCTACGAGCAGTACTTC. Its protein is CASSFQRQGTYEQYF.